The 25 T cell receptor beta chains in this list originate from one sample, sequenced in a study of T cells in Graves' hyperthyroidism and ophthalmopathy. Using RNA transcripts as the source, TCR beta CDR3 regions were amplified. The primer set for the first-round RT-PCR of the TCR CDR3 was HTBI. TCRdb fed the multiplex PCR reads into MiXCR, producing one record per CDR3 protein. The sample shows about 250,000 distinct CDR3 sequences, around 26% of them seen only once. Material for sequencing was blood. The receptors were sampled from a woman between 35 and 50 years old with Graves' ophthalmopathy.

Comment on this clonotype: One base away lies a much larger clone, so this may be a sequencing read error. This CDR3 is missing its conserved last phenylalanine or tryptophan, likely due to a read error. V is TRBV13 and J is TRBJ1-3; D uncertain. The V end was cut by 3 bases, the J end by 1 base, with 10 bases between. This CDR3 is built from 15 residues. From germline, CDR1 is PRHDT and CDR2 FYEKMQ (reference sequence). In nucleotides, the CDR3 is TGTGCCAGCAGCTTTTCTCCGGGATCTGGAAACACCATATATATT. It is translated as CASSFSPGSGNTIYI.

This clonotype was found a few times. The chain combines TRBV5-1 with TRBJ2-7, with D perhaps TRBD1 (6 bases). Between the trimmed V and J ends, which lost 1 base and 4 bases, there was a span of 15 bases. CDR3 length equals 15 residues. The germline V gene has CDR1 SGHRS and CDR2 YFSETQ. CDR3 sequence (DNA): TGCGCCAGCAGCTTGTCCGGGACACTAGGGTACGAGCAGTACTTC. It codes for CASSLSGTLGYEQYF.

This clonotype has at least ten counts. The rearrangement uses TRBV19 and TRBJ1-2, with D unresolved. Germline CDR1 reads LNHDA; CDR2 reads SQIVND (reference sequence). The CDR3 loop spans 17 amino acids. Trimming left V 5 bases short and J 0 bases short, with 19 bases between. The CDR3 nucleotides read TGTGCCAGTAGTGGTACCATAAGCTGGAGTACTAACTATGGCTACACCTTC. Translation gives CASSGTISWSTNYGYTF.

The chain is built from TRBV20-1 and TRBJ1-2; D not resolved. CDR1 is DFQATT and CDR2 is SNEGSKA in the germline V gene (reference sequence). The length of the CDR3 is 12 residues. Here the CDR3 DNA reads TGCAGCGGCACTGGGCGGAACTATGGCTACACCTTC. Its protein product is CSGTGRNYGYTF.

The chain employs TRBV9 and TRBJ1-2, with D possibly being TRBD1 (6 bases). Trimming took 0 bases from V and 2 from J, leaving 11 bases between them. CDR1 is SGDLS and CDR2 is YYNGEE in the germline V gene. The CDR3 totals 15 residues. CDR3 residues: CASSVDPGTNYGYTF. CDR3 bases: TGTGCCAGCAGCGTAGATCCCGGGACAAACTATGGCTACACCTTC.

This clonotype was seen a handful of times. This could be a read error, since a much larger clone is one nucleotide away. The chain recombines TRBV5-5 with TRBJ1-5; D gene uncertain. The V gene's germline CDR1 is SGHKS and CDR2 YYEKEE (reference sequence). This CDR3 contains 13 residues. This CDR3 is CASSLLWNRPQHF. In nucleotides, the CDR3 is TGTGCCAGCAGCTTGCTCTGGAATCGGCCCCAGCATTTT.

This chain connects TRBV28 to TRBJ1-5; TRBD1 aligns across 7 bases. Per the germline V gene, CDR1 is MDHEN and CDR2 is SYDVKM. This CDR3 is built from 14 residues. Losses at the gene ends were 5 bases for V and 1 base for J; bases not matched to a gene: 2. The CDR3 reads CASSVTGSNQPQHF. The CDR3 DNA follows: TGTGCCAGCAGTGTGACAGGGAGCAATCAGCCCCAGCATTTT.

Many counts were recorded for this clonotype. V is TRBV28 and J is TRBJ2-7, with a tentative D call TRBD2 (6 bases). The CDR3 contains 14 residues. V was trimmed by 6 bases and J by 4 bases, leaving 16 bases between them. Germline V lookup: CDR1 MDHEN, CDR2 SYDVKM. The CDR3 DNA reads as TGTGCCAGCAGACGAATAGCGGCCTTATACGAGCAGTACTTC. Translated, it gives CASRRIAALYEQYF. Full variable domain (rest looked up from reference TRBV28 and TRBJ2-7): DVKVTQSSRYLVKRTGEKVFLECVQDMDHENMFWYRQDPGLGLRLIYFSYDVKMKEKGDIPEGYSVSREKKERFSLILESASTNQTSMYLCASRRIAALYEQYFGPGTRLTVT.

Ten or more counts support this clonotype. The chain has TRBV7-2 and TRBJ2-5; D gene uncertain. CDR1 and CDR2 from the germline V gene are SGHTA and FQGNSA. The CDR3 loop spans 13 amino acids. V was cut by 1 base and J by 5 bases, with 8 bases left in between. DNA of the CDR3: TGTGCCAGCAGCTTAGTGAACCGGGAGACCCAGTACTTC. Translated: CASSLVNRETQYF. Together with reference TRBV7-2 and TRBJ2-5, the CDR3 gives the full variable domain: GAGVSQSPSNKVTEKGKDVELRCDPISGHTALYWYRQSLGQGLEFLIYFQGNSAPDKSGLPSDRFSAERTGGSVSTLTIQRTQQEDSAVYLCASSLVNRETQYFGPGTRLLVL.

The chain has TRBV29-1 and TRBJ1-1; D is ambiguous. The CDR3 is made up of 13 amino acids. Between the trimmed V and J ends, which lost 4 bases and 6 bases, there was a span of 15 bases. CDR1 is SQVTM and CDR2 is ANQGSEA in the germline V gene. In DNA, the CDR3 is TGCAGCGTTGGCGAGGACCCATCCGCTGAAGCTTTCTTT. This translates into CSVGEDPSAEAFF.

The rearrangement uses TRBV6-5 and TRBJ1-2, with D unresolved. CDR3 length: 14 residues. The V end was cut by 0 bases, the J end by 6 bases, with 11 bases between. In germline, CDR1 is MNHEY, CDR2 SVGAGI. The CDR3 coding sequence is TGTGCCAGCAGTTACTCGTGGCAGATTGATGGCTACACCTTC. Amino acid sequence: CASSYSWQIDGYTF.

This clonotype came up many times. The chain recombines TRBV28 with TRBJ2-7; the match to TRBD2 covers 7 bases. Unmatched junction bases numbered 2, after V lost 6 bases and J lost 0 bases. This CDR3 region has 13 residues. CDR1 is MDHEN and CDR2 is SYDVKM in the germline V gene. CDR3 sequence: CASSRDYSYEQYF. The CDR3 bases are TGTGCCAGCAGCCGGGACTACTCCTACGAGCAGTACTTC.

This clonotype was recorded at least ten times. The chain couples TRBV5-1 to TRBJ2-7, with a weak D call TRBD1 (6 bases). Trimming cost V 0 bases and J 1 base, with 8 bases left between them. CDR3 length: 14 amino acids. Germline loops: CDR1 SGHRS, CDR2 YFSETQ. CDR3 sequence: CASSLGDMSYEQYF. CDR3 nucleotides: TGCGCCAGCAGCTTGGGGGACATGTCCTACGAGCAGTACTTC.

In this sample, this clonotype turned up many times. The chain uses TRBV20-1 and TRBJ1-5; D might be TRBD1 (5 bases). This CDR3 contains 16 residues. Germline CDR1 reads DFQATT; CDR2 reads SNEGSKA (reference sequence). V dropped 2 bases and J dropped 1 base, with 15 bases sitting between them. CDR3 residues: CSARLTARGSNQPQHF. CDR3 DNA sequence: TGCAGTGCTAGACTCACCGCCCGGGGGAGCAATCAGCCCCAGCATTTT.

This clonotype has at least ten counts. The germline gene is not matched at one end of the junction; a read error may be the cause. V and J are TRBV7-8 and TRBJ2-3, with 8 nucleotides matching TRBD2. This CDR3 contains 14 residues. CDR1 and CDR2 (germline): SGHVS, FQNEAQ. The CDR3: CASSLGTSRDTQYF. The CDR3 DNA is TGTGCCAGCAGCTTAGGGACTAGCAGAGATACGCAGTATTTT.

There are a few counts of this clonotype. The rearrangement joins TRBV2 to TRBJ1-1; TRBD1 might be the D (6 bases). V lost 7 bases and J 5 bases, leaving 17 bases between the germline ends. Germline V CDR1 and CDR2: SNHLY, FYNNEI. The CDR3 spans 14 residues. CDR3 loop: CASTTEGGKTEAFF. CDR3 bases: TGTGCCAGCACTACCGAAGGGGGGAAGACTGAAGCTTTCTTT.

This clonotype was seen many times. The junction does not match germline at one end; this may be a read error. J is TRBJ1-5 and V is TRBV6-5, with 8 bases lining up with TRBD1. Germline CDR1 and CDR2: MNHEY and SVGAGI. CDR3 length equals 17 residues. CDR3 nucleotides: TGTGCCAGCATTACAGGGGGATACTACTATAGCAATCAGCCCCAGCGTTTT. Amino acid sequence: CASITGGYYYSNQPQRF.

At least ten counts were recorded for this clonotype. Here the CDR3 reads CAITGSGEGYTF. The CDR3 nucleotides are TGTGCCATCACTGGCTCAGGGGAAGGCTACACCTTC. The V and J genes are TRBV10-3 and TRBJ1-2; the D gene is possibly TRBD1 (6 bases). Trimming removed 7 bases from V and 8 bases from J, with 14 bases in between. From germline, CDR1 is ENHRY and CDR2 SYGVKD. CDR3 length: 12 amino acids.

The chain has TRBV27 and TRBJ1-1; perhaps TRBD1 as D (6 bases). CDR1 and CDR2 (germline): MNHEY, SMNVEV (reference sequence). V dropped 5 bases and J dropped 6 bases, with 13 bases sitting between them. The CDR3 consists of 13 residues. CDR3 DNA: TGTGCCAGCAGTACCTCAGGGGCGGCTGAAGCTTTCTTT. It yields the protein CASSTSGAAEAFF.

This clonotype was observed once. V and J are TRBV24-1 and TRBJ1-2; D unresolved. The CDR3 totals 16 residues. Trimming pared 2 bases from V and 1 base from J, leaving 13 bases between. Germline assignment: CDR1 KGHDR and CDR2 SFDVKD. The CDR3 protein is CATSDCGKKDNYGYTF. The CDR3 bases are TGTGCCACCAGTGATTGTGGGAAGAAGGATAACTATGGCTACACCTTC.

The V call is TRBV4-1, the J call TRBJ2-2, with 7 bases that match TRBD1. CDR1 and CDR2 (germline): MGHRA, YSYEKL. V dropped 0 bases and J dropped 7; count of bases not matched to a gene: 5. The CDR3 has 15 amino acids. CDR3 in DNA: TGCGCCAGCAGCCAAGATGGGCGACAGGGCGGGGAGCTGTTTTTT. Residues: CASSQDGRQGGELFF.

This clonotype was picked up many times. The rearrangement links TRBV7-6 to TRBJ2-2; D may be TRBD2 (6 bases). This CDR3 region has 15 residues. V was trimmed by 5 bases and J by 5 bases, leaving 15 bases between them. Germline values: CDR1 SGHVS, CDR2 FNYEAQ. CDR3 sequence: CASSPPRGKTGELFF. The CDR3 DNA reads TGTGCCAGCAGCCCACCCCGGGGGAAAACCGGGGAGCTGTTTTTT.

This clonotype came up many times. This chain uses TRBV2 with TRBJ2-7, with D possibly called TRBD1 or TRBD2 (5 bases each). Germline CDR1 is SNHLY and CDR2 is FYNNEI. This CDR3 has 13 amino acids. Trimming took off 1 base at V and 3 bases at J, with 7 bases between the two ends. The chain's CDR3 is CASSEGDRYEQYF. The CDR3, as DNA: TGTGCCAGCAGTGAAGGGGACCGCTACGAGCAGTACTTC.

This clonotype was observed once. The rearrangement links TRBV6-1 to TRBJ1-1; D gene ambiguous. Trimming removed 7 bases at V and 6 bases at J, with 9 bases between. Germline assignment: CDR1 MNHNS and CDR2 SASEGT. The CDR3 has 11 residues. CDR3 amino acids: CASMWKAEAFF. The CDR3 bases are TGTGCCAGCATGTGGAAGGCTGAAGCTTTCTTT.

This clonotype was detected many times. The chain carries TRBV5-1 and TRBJ1-2; D gene ambiguous. In germline, CDR1 is SGHRS, CDR2 YFSETQ. The CDR3 loop spans 14 amino acids. V was trimmed by 5 bases and J by 1 base, leaving 12 bases between them. The CDR3 DNA sequence: TGCGCCAGCAGATTCAAGGGCAGTAACTATGGCTACACCTTC. Its translation is CASRFKGSNYGYTF.